These T cell receptor beta chains were read from a single sample in a study of OX40 agonist ivuxolimab in advanced cancers. Clones were read by immunoSEQ multiplex PCR, and TCRdb kept only the in-frame ones, dropping some. Of about 77,000 clones listed, about nine tenths are singletons. Source: CD4+ or CD8+ T cells sorted from blood, taken in a trial of the OX40 agonist ivuxolimab. The receptors derive from an adult with an advanced solid tumor such as melanoma, head and neck, liver or kidney cancer. Both conserved end residues are part of each CDR3. Each record gives: D gene, V gene, J gene, CDR3 length, clone size, CDR3 DNA, CDR3 protein. The D gene is left open where the match is weak. Expanded clones are given a class, and other clones once, few, many or no size at all.

d_call: TRBD2; v_call: TRBV10-1; j_call: TRBJ2-2; cdr3_length: 18; clone_size: NA; cdr3_nt: TGCGCCAGCAGTGAGTCTAGACTAGCGGGATCTTATACCGGGGAGCTGTTTTTT; cdr3_aa: CASSESRLAGSYTGELFF
d_call: NA; v_call: TRBV23-1; j_call: TRBJ1-3; cdr3_length: 14; clone_size: once; cdr3_nt: TGCGCCATCAGTCGTTCGGGGGCTGGAAACACCATATATTTT; cdr3_aa: CAISRSGAGNTIYF
d_call: TRBD2; v_call: TRBV5-1; j_call: TRBJ2-2; cdr3_length: 17; clone_size: few; cdr3_nt: TGCGCCAGCAGCCTACTGCGGGGGGGCCGTTTCGACGGGGAGCTGTTTTTT; cdr3_aa: CASSLLRGGRFDGELFF
d_call: NA; v_call: TRBV6-5; j_call: TRBJ1-5; cdr3_length: 15; clone_size: NA; cdr3_nt: TGTGCCAGCAGTCTCACTCAGGGTTGGGGTCAGCCCCAGCATTTT; cdr3_aa: CASSLTQGWGQPQHF
d_call: NA; v_call: TRBV9; j_call: TRBJ2-1; cdr3_length: 16; clone_size: NA; cdr3_nt: TGTGCCAGCAGCGTAGGGAGCGACCCCTCCTACAATGAGCAGTTCTTC; cdr3_aa: CASSVGSDPSYNEQFF
d_call: TRBD1; v_call: TRBV28; j_call: TRBJ1-2; cdr3_length: 16; clone_size: NA; cdr3_nt: TGTGCCAGCAGTTTATATGGAGGGGGCGCCTTCTATGGCTACACCTTC; cdr3_aa: CASSLYGGGAFYGYTF
d_call: NA; v_call: TRBV29-1; j_call: TRBJ2-2; cdr3_length: 13; clone_size: NA; cdr3_nt: TGCAGCGTTGAGGCGGGGTACACCGGGGAGCTGTTTTTT; cdr3_aa: CSVEAGYTGELFF
d_call: NA; v_call: TRBV11-1; j_call: TRBJ1-1; cdr3_length: 14; clone_size: once; cdr3_nt: TGTGCCAGCAGCTTAGCGAGGGGGAACACTGAAGCTTTCTTT; cdr3_aa: CASSLARGNTEAFF
d_call: NA; v_call: TRBV10-3; j_call: TRBJ2-7; cdr3_length: 14; clone_size: NA; cdr3_nt: TGTGCCATCAGTGGGCAGGGCCTTACCTACGAGCAGTACTTC; cdr3_aa: CAISGQGLTYEQYF
d_call: NA; v_call: TRBV10-1; j_call: TRBJ1-1; cdr3_length: 15; clone_size: NA; cdr3_nt: TGCGCCAGCACCCCGAACAGGGTAGGAAACACTGAAGCTTTCTTT; cdr3_aa: CASTPNRVGNTEAFF
d_call: NA; v_call: TRBV6-1; j_call: TRBJ2-3; cdr3_length: 16; clone_size: once; cdr3_nt: TGTGCCAGCAGTGAAGGGGCCCGCCAGGGGTCAGATACGCAGTATTTT; cdr3_aa: CASSEGARQGSDTQYF
d_call: TRBD2; v_call: TRBV5-5; j_call: TRBJ2-7; cdr3_length: 15; clone_size: NA; cdr3_nt: TGTGCCAGCAGCTTTCAGGCAGCGGGGGCCTACGAGCAGTACTTC; cdr3_aa: CASSFQAAGAYEQYF